What follows are 13 T cell receptor beta chains derived from one specimen sequenced in a study of blood T cell repertoires in COVID-19. Generated by immunoSEQ multiplex PCR, the TCRdb table keeps only in-frame clones and is missing some. The table shows about 330,000 clones, with around nine tenths occurring only once. Sequencing used PBMCs or T cells enriched from blood (not recorded which). Source of these receptors: a man aged 25 to 40 who had recovered from COVID-19.

The chain carries TRBV18 and TRBJ1-3; weak D call: TRBD1 (6 bases). With 3 bases removed from V and 0 bases from J, the gap between germline ends came to 12 bases. The CDR3 runs 16 residues. Germline V gene lookup returns CDR1 KGHSH and CDR2 LQKENI. The CDR3 spells CASSPLTGLSGNTIYF. The CDR3 DNA follows: TGTGCCAGCTCACCGTTAACAGGGCTCTCTGGAAACACCATATATTTT.

The chain has TRBV12-3 or TRBV12-4 and TRBJ2-2, with a possible D match to TRBD1 (6 bases). The V end was cut by 7 bases, the J end by 9 bases, with 15 bases between. CDR3 length equals 13 residues. CDR3 protein: CASTPWQGRELFF. CDR3 in DNA: TGTGCCAGCACCCCTTGGCAGGGGAGGGAGCTGTTTTTT.

This chain joins TRBV11-2 and TRBJ1-4; D might be TRBD1 (6 bases). The CDR3 is 13 amino acids. Trimming left V 4 bases short and J 7 bases short, with 10 bases between. In germline, CDR1 is SGHAT, CDR2 FQNNGV. This CDR3 reads CASSSGTLEKLFF. For the CDR3, the DNA is TGTGCCAGCAGCTCCGGGACACTTGAAAAACTGTTTTTT. Together with reference TRBV11-2 and TRBJ1-4, the CDR3 gives the full variable domain: EAGVAQSPRYKIIEKRQSVAFWCNPISGHATLYWYQQILGQGPKLLIQFQNNGVVDDSQLPKDRFSAERLKGVDSTLKIQPAKLEDSAVYLCASSSGTLEKLFFGSGTQLSVL.

Worth noting for this clone: Other DNA variants within this sample encode the same CDR3. The rearrangement links TRBV5-1 to TRBJ2-3; D remains unclear. The CDR3 consists of 14 residues. Germline assignment: CDR1 SGHRS and CDR2 YFSETQ. V was trimmed by 0 bases and J by 3 bases, leaving 8 bases between them. The CDR3 protein is CASSLGGGTDTQYF. The CDR3 DNA is TGCGCCAGCAGCTTGGGCGGCGGAACAGATACGCAGTATTTT. Full variable domain (outside the CDR3, taken from reference TRBV5-1 and TRBJ2-3): KAGVTQTPRYLIKTRGQQVTLSCSPISGHRSVSWYQQTPGQGLQFLFEYFSETQRNKGNFPGRFSGRQFSNSRSEMNVSTLELGDSALYLCASSLGGGTDTQYFGPGTRLTVL.

V and J are TRBV5-1 and TRBJ1-1; the D gene is possibly TRBD1 (6 bases). The CDR3 is 15 amino acids. CDR1 and CDR2 from the germline V gene are SGHRS and YFSETQ. Trimming removed 1 base from V and 0 bases from J, with 10 bases in between. Here the CDR3 DNA reads TGCGCCAGCAGCTTGAGTAGGACAGTGAACACTGAAGCTTTCTTT. It specifies CASSLSRTVNTEAFF. Combining the CDR3 with reference TRBV5-1 and TRBJ1-1 gives the whole variable domain KAGVTQTPRYLIKTRGQQVTLSCSPISGHRSVSWYQQTPGQGLQFLFEYFSETQRNKGNFPGRFSGRQFSNSRSEMNVSTLELGDSALYLCASSLSRTVNTEAFFGQGTRLTVV.

The chain joins TRBV18 to TRBJ2-2, with D perhaps matching TRBD2 (7 bases). CDR1 KGHSH and CDR2 LQKENI come from the germline V gene. V lost 3 bases and J lost 0, with 8 bases in between. CDR3 length: 15 residues. CDR3 DNA: TGTGCCAGCTCACCGCGGGGGCCGAACACCGGGGAGCTGTTTTTT. Protein sequence: CASSPRGPNTGELFF.

The rearrangement uses TRBV3-1 (or the pseudogene TRBV3-2) and TRBJ1-5; D ambiguous. The CDR3 consists of 13 residues. Germline V lookup: CDR1 LGHDT, CDR2 YNNKEL (reference sequence). Trimming left V 1 base short and J 6 bases short, with 7 bases between. This CDR3 is CASSQGGIQPQHF. The CDR3 nucleotides are TGTGCCAGCAGCCAAGGAGGGATTCAGCCCCAGCATTTT.

This sequence joins TRBV2 and TRBJ1-6, with D possibly matching TRBD1 (6 bases). Trimming left V 1 base short and J 2 bases short, with 9 bases between. This CDR3 has 16 residues. The germline V gene encodes CDR1 SNHLY and CDR2 FYNNEI. CDR3 DNA sequence: TGTGCCAGCAGTGAAGGGGGGCCCACCTATAATTCACCCCTCCACTTT. Translated: CASSEGGPTYNSPLHF.

The chain links TRBV7-9 to TRBJ1-1, with D unresolved. The V gene's germline CDR1 is SEHNR and CDR2 FQNEAQ (reference sequence). The length of the CDR3 is 13 residues. V lost 5 bases and J 4 bases, leaving 11 bases between the germline ends. CDR3 bases: TGTGCCAGCAGCCTTGAGAGGAGCACTGAAGCTTTCTTT. Amino acids: CASSLERSTEAFF.

The rearrangement links TRBV18 to TRBJ2-1; 7 bases are a match to TRBD2. Germline trimming cut 1 base from V and 5 bases from J; bases unmatched to any gene: 8. The CDR3 length is 16 residues. CDR1 and CDR2 (germline): KGHSH, LQKENI. DNA of the CDR3: TGTGCCAGCTCACCACGGGTTCTAGCGGCGGACAATGAGCAGTTCTTC. Translating it yields CASSPRVLAADNEQFF.

This clone has a single count. The V gene is TRBV19, the J gene TRBJ1-5; no clear D gene. Trimming pared 1 base from V and 0 bases from J, leaving 7 bases between. CDR3 size: 15 residues. CDR1 is LNHDA, CDR2 SQIVND, per germline (reference sequence). The CDR3 DNA reads TGTGCCAGTAGTATAGGCGCTTATAGCAATCAGCCCCAGCATTTT. Protein: CASSIGAYSNQPQHF. Together with reference TRBV19 and TRBJ1-5, the CDR3 gives the full variable domain: DGGITQSPKYLFRKEGQNVTLSCEQNLNHDAMYWYRQDPGQGLRLIYYSQIVNDFQKGDIAEGYSVSREKKESFPLTVTSAQKNPTAFYLCASSIGAYSNQPQHFGDGTRLSIL.

The genes are TRBV3-1 (or the pseudogene TRBV3-2) and TRBJ2-1; possibly TRBD2 for D (6 bases). The CDR3 loop spans 15 amino acids. Germline-derived CDR1 and CDR2 are LGHDT and YNNKEL (reference sequence). V dropped 4 bases and J dropped 0 bases, with 10 bases sitting between them. This chain's CDR3 is CASSPRDFSYNEQFF. DNA of the CDR3: TGTGCCAGCAGCCCCCGGGACTTCTCCTACAATGAGCAGTTCTTC.

The rearrangement links TRBV5-1 to TRBJ2-7; 8 bases are shared with TRBD1. CDR1 is SGHRS and CDR2 is YFSETQ in the germline V gene. V lost 4 bases and J lost 6; bases outside the gene matches: 9. CDR3 size: 14 residues. CDR3 sequence (DNA): TGCGCCAGCAGCGGACAGGGAATAGAGAGCGAGCAGTACTTC. This codes for CASSGQGIESEQYF.